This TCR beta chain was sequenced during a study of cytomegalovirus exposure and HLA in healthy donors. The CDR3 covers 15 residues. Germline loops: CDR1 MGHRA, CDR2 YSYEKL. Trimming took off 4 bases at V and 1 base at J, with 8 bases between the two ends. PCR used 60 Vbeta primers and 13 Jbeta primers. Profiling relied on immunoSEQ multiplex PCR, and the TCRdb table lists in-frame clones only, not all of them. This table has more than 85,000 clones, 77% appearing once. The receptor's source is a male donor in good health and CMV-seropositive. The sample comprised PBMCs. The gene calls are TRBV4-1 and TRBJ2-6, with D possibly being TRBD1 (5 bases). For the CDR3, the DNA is TGCGCCAGCAGCCTCGGACAATCTGGGGCCAACGTCCTGACTTTC. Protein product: CASSLGQSGANVLTF.